This TCR beta chain appears in the sequencing data of a study of Ad26.COV2.S vaccination and SARS-CoV-2 variants. This clone was seen at least ten times. What it binds is unknown. Assay used: immunoSEQ multiplex PCR; TCRdb lists only in-frame clones, some missing. The sample holds a few hundred thousand clones, roughly 84% seen once. Trimming pared 3 bases from V and 4 bases from J, leaving 18 bases between. Looked up from germline, CDR1 is SGHNT and CDR2 is YYREEE (reference sequence). The CDR3 extends over 16 amino acids. Treatment specified: about 20 received Ad26.COV2.S at low or high dose, single or two shots; roughly five received placebo; per-sample allocation not given. After the first vaccine or placebo injection, samples were drawn on day 63. The sample came from a Boston adult aged 18-55 years. The study's findings and limits: Non-spike TCR breadth showed similarity between vaccine and placebo recipients.

This sequence was found in a person between 18 and 65 years old who received the Ad26.COV2.S COVID-19 vaccine or a placebo. The V gene is TRBV5-4, the J gene TRBJ2-3; TRBD1 or TRBD2 may be the D gene (6 bases each). Specimen: peripheral blood, collected in a trial of Ad26.COV2.S vaccine versus placebo. In DNA, the CDR3 is TGTGCCAGCAGCTCCTCACAGGGCGGAGGGGCAGATACGCAGTATTTT. Amino acids: CASSSSQGGGADTQYF.